These T cell receptor beta chains were read from a single sample in a study of beta chain features in type 1 diabetes. The method was immunoSEQ multiplex PCR; TCRdb's version includes in-frame clones alone and lacks a portion of them. The sample lists hundreds of thousands of clones; 30% were seen once. Sequenced: naive CD4+ T cells from blood. These receptors were taken from a young man in good health. Both conserved end residues are part of each CDR3. The D gene is left open where the match is weak. For some rows the clone size is stated as once, few or many, or as a class when expanded; others skip it.

cdr3_nt cdr3_aa j_call clone_size d_call cdr3_length v_call
TGTGCCAGCAGCTCGAGGGCCCGTGAGACCCAGTACTTC CASSSRARETQYF TRBJ2-5 few . 13 TRBV7-8
TGCGCCAGCGGGTGTAGCGTGACCGATCCACCCCAGTACTTC CASGCSVTDPPQYF TRBJ2-5 few . 14 TRBV23-1
TGTGCCAGCAGCCAAGATACGGTCTATGGCTACACCTTC CASSQDTVYGYTF TRBJ1-2 . . 13 TRBV4-2
TGTGCCAGCAGCTTTTGGGGACAGGGGGACATTCAGTACTTC CASSFWGQGDIQYF TRBJ2-4 . TRBD1 14 TRBV5-4
TGTGCCAGCAGCCGTAGTGGGGTCTACAATGAGCAGTTCTTC CASSRSGVYNEQFF TRBJ2-1 . . 14 TRBV7-9
TGTGCCAGCAGTTCGGCAGGTAGCTCCTACGAGCAGTACTTC CASSSAGSSYEQYF TRBJ2-7 few . 14 TRBV28
TGTGCCAGCAGCCCGCGGACAGAGGGCTACACCTTC CASSPRTEGYTF TRBJ1-2 . . 12 TRBV7-9
TGCAGCGGCTACAGGGGAGTCGCTGAAGCTTTCTTT CSGYRGVAEAFF TRBJ1-1 few TRBD1 12 TRBV29-1
TGCAGCGTTACCTACCTTGGACCCTACAATGAGCAGTTCTTC CSVTYLGPYNEQFF TRBJ2-1 . . 14 TRBV29-1
TGTGCCAGCAGACCTCAGGGGGGAGAGACCCAGTACTTC CASRPQGGETQYF TRBJ2-5 . . 13 TRBV28
TGTGCCAGTACCCAAGGAGTAGCGGGAGTGGGAAGGCAGTTCTTC CASTQGVAGVGRQFF TRBJ2-1 . TRBD2 15 TRBV25-1
TGCGCCAGCAGCCCCTTGAGGGACGGAGACCAAGAGACCCAGTACTTC CASSPLRDGDQETQYF TRBJ2-5 . . 16 TRBV4-1
TGTGCCAGCAGTTCCCAACCACGGAGAGCCAAAAACATTCAGTACTTC CASSSQPRRAKNIQYF TRBJ2-4 . . 16 TRBV6-5
TGCGCCAGTAGCTCCGGATGGAATGAAAAACTGTTTTTT CASSSGWNEKLFF TRBJ1-4 few . 13 TRBV4-1
TGCAGCGTTGAAATTCCGGGACAGGGGCGTCCGTTCTTC CSVEIPGQGRPFF TRBJ2-1 few TRBD1 13 TRBV29-1
TGTGCCAGCAGCCACCGTGGCGAGCAGTACTTC CASSHRGEQYF TRBJ2-7 few . 11 TRBV5-6
TGTGCCAGCAGCCGGGACAACTACGAGCAGTACTTC CASSRDNYEQYF TRBJ2-7 . . 12 TRBV2
TGTGCCACTGGCCCTTTTGCTCAGCCCCAGCATTTT CATGPFAQPQHF TRBJ1-5 . . 12 TRBV21-1
TGTGCCAGCAGCTTAGCGTCCCTAGGGATGGATACGCAGTATTTT CASSLASLGMDTQYF TRBJ2-3 . . 15 TRBV7-2
TGTGCCAGCAGCGCCAAAATGCCCTGGGACAGTCGCTACGAGCAGTACTTC CASSAKMPWDSRYEQYF TRBJ2-7 . TRBD1 17 TRBV7-2
TGTGCCAGCAGTCCAACCGGACAGGCCAACTATGGCTACACCTTC CASSPTGQANYGYTF TRBJ1-2 few TRBD1 15 TRBV7-2
TGTGCCAGCAGCCAAGTTGGCGTAGGGGACTGGAACAATGAGCAGTTCTTC CASSQVGVGDWNNEQFF TRBJ2-1 . . 17 TRBV4-2